Presented here are 13 T cell receptor beta chains from one specimen sequenced in a study of blood T cell repertoires in COVID-19. Data came from immunoSEQ multiplex PCR; TCRdb stores just in-frame clones and leaves some out. The table has 77,000 or so clones, more than 75% seen once; the top ten hold 25% to 30%. The sequencing sample was made of peripheral blood. The receptor source for this set is a woman over 75 with active or convalescent COVID-19.

This chain joins TRBV7-6 and TRBJ2-1; D perhaps matches TRBD1 (5 bases). Per the germline V gene, CDR1 is SGHVS and CDR2 is FNYEAQ. The CDR3 is made up of 12 amino acids. Trimming cost V 1 base and J 9 bases, with 7 bases left between them. CDR3 protein: CASSLGGGEQFF. The CDR3 bases are TGTGCCAGCAGCTTAGGGGGCGGTGAGCAGTTCTTC.

This clone was seen only a few times. The chain joins TRBV18 to TRBJ1-5; TRBD1 might be the D (6 bases). Germline assignment: CDR1 KGHSH and CDR2 LQKENI. The CDR3 contains 15 residues. V was trimmed by 5 bases and J by 3 bases, leaving 14 bases between them. The CDR3 DNA reads TGTGCCAGCTCAATCCGGGCAGGGGACAATCAGCCCCAGCATTTT. Residues: CASSIRAGDNQPQHF.

The chain is built from TRBV10-2 and TRBJ2-2; D is perhaps TRBD1 (6 bases). The CDR3 is 14 amino acids. With 6 bases removed from V and 2 bases from J, the gap between germline ends came to 10 bases. From germline, CDR1 is WSHSY and CDR2 SAAADI. DNA of the CDR3: TGCGCCAGCAGGGACAGCTTAAACACCGGGGAGCTGTTTTTT. It encodes CASRDSLNTGELFF.

The V and J genes are TRBV30 and TRBJ2-3, with 8 positions matching TRBD2. V shed 2 bases, J shed 2 bases, and the junction held 9 bases outside the gene matches. Germline CDR1 GTSNPN, CDR2 SVGIG (reference sequence). This CDR3 has 16 amino acids. The CDR3: CAWSSGLAGATDTQYF. In nucleotides, the CDR3 is TGTGCCTGGAGTTCTGGGCTAGCGGGTGCCACAGATACGCAGTATTTT.

This clone was seen only once. The CDR3 here is CASSLEQRSSYNSPLHF. For the CDR3, the DNA is TGTGCCAGCAGTTTAGAACAAAGAAGCTCCTATAATTCACCCCTCCACTTT. V is TRBV27 and J is TRBJ1-6; D unresolved. V lost 2 bases to trimming and J lost 0 bases, with 11 bases between them. There are 17 residues in the CDR3. Germline CDR1 and CDR2: MNHEY and SMNVEV (reference sequence).

The chain carries TRBV7-8 and TRBJ1-5; TRBD1 matches at 10 bases. Germline values: CDR1 SGHVS, CDR2 FQNEAQ. The V segment lost 0 bases and the J segment 5 bases; nucleotides outside the gene matches: 1. The CDR3 totals 15 residues. CDR3 DNA: TGTGCCAGCAGCTTAGCGGGACAGGGGCATCAGCCCCAGCATTTT. It specifies CASSLAGQGHQPQHF.

V gene TRBV3-1 (or the pseudogene TRBV3-2) combines with J gene TRBJ2-7; the match to TRBD1 covers 10 bases. Germline V gives CDR1 LGHDT, CDR2 YNNKEL (reference sequence). Trimming took 8 bases from V and 4 from J; bases not matched to a gene: 5. CDR3 length: 13 amino acids. CDR3 DNA sequence: TGTGCCAGCGGGGGACAGGGGATTTACGAGCAGTACTTC. It yields the protein CASGGQGIYEQYF.

A few counts support this clone. This sample also contains other DNA sequences that code for the same CDR3. The chain uses TRBV10-2 and TRBJ1-5, with D unresolved. Germline V gene data show CDR1 as WSHSY and CDR2 as SAAADI. The CDR3 is made up of 16 amino acids. V shed 0 bases and J shed 4 bases, with 13 bases lying between them. Here the CDR3 DNA reads TGCGCCAGCAGTGAGTCTCCCGGGAATTCAAATCAGCCCCAGCATTTT. Its translation: CASSESPGNSNQPQHF.

The rearrangement uses TRBV19 and TRBJ2-3; D is perhaps TRBD1 (6 bases). The germline V and J ends were trimmed by 1 base and 4 bases, with 9 bases remaining between them. Germline lookup yields CDR1 LNHDA and CDR2 SQIVND (reference sequence). The length of the CDR3 is 14 residues. The CDR3 here is CASSIGGRADTQYF. Written as DNA, the CDR3 is TGTGCCAGTAGTATAGGGGGGCGGGCAGATACGCAGTATTTT.

The J gene is TRBJ1-2, the V gene TRBV4-1; D gene uncertain. Looked up from germline, CDR1 is MGHRA and CDR2 is YSYEKL. The CDR3 spans 13 residues. Trimming stripped 0 bases from V and 2 bases from J, with 4 bases between. The DNA of the CDR3 is TGCGCCAGCAGCCAAGACGGGAACTATGGCTACACCTTC. It codes for CASSQDGNYGYTF.

This sequence joins TRBV7-2 and TRBJ2-3; 7 bases align to TRBD1. The CDR3 loop spans 16 amino acids. With V trimmed by 5 bases and J by 4 bases, 12 bases remained unmatched. Per germline, CDR1 SGHTA and CDR2 FQGNSA. The CDR3: CASSPTGLGSADTQYF. In DNA form, the CDR3 reads TGTGCCAGCAGCCCGACAGGGCTCGGGTCAGCAGATACGCAGTATTTT.

This clone was seen a few times. The chain couples TRBV6-4 to TRBJ2-3, with 9 bases lining up with TRBD2. This CDR3 contains 15 residues. With 3 bases clipped from V and 0 bases from J, the junction kept 1 base outside the gene matches. Germline lookup yields CDR1 MRHNA and CDR2 SNTAGT. The CDR3 here is CASSEAGGSTDTQYF. For the CDR3, the DNA is TGTGCCAGCAGTGAAGCGGGGGGAAGCACAGATACGCAGTATTTT.

The V gene is TRBV28, the J gene TRBJ1-4; D is perhaps TRBD1 (5 bases). V lost 10 bases and J lost 7, with 7 bases in between. The CDR3 runs 10 residues. CDR1 and CDR2 from the germline V gene are MDHEN and SYDVKM. The CDR3: CAKGCEKLFF. The DNA of the CDR3 is TGTGCCAAGGGGTGTGAAAAACTGTTTTTT.